What follows is one T cell receptor (beta chain) and its context. What it recognizes is unknown. The entry originates in a study of Graves' ophthalmopathy and Graves' hyperthyroidism. Other autoimmune diseases, uncontrolled infections, pregnancy or lactation ruled patients out of participation. CDR3 size: 11 residues. The germline V and J ends were trimmed by 6 bases and 6 bases, with 9 bases remaining between them. Study-level results: Blood also carried most expanded thyroid clonotypes exceeding 0.001 frequency. A model of 13 signatures distinguished ophthalmopathy from stable hyperthyroidism at 87.88% sensitivity and roughly 82% specificity.

Scientists amplified the TCR beta CDR3 regions from RNA transcripts. The first-round RT-PCR employed HTBI primers together with the Qiagen OneStep RT-PCR kit. A multiplex PCR was then performed as the second round. TCRdb used MiXCR to reprocess the multiplex PCR reads, holding one entry per CDR3 protein. Here the sample spans hundreds of thousands of distinct CDR3 sequences, approximately 21% being singletons. The clonotype was recovered from a woman aged 18-29 years with stable Graves' hyperthyroidism. Some clones in this sample may be carry-over from other donors' samples. The sample comprised peripheral blood. The J gene is TRBJ2-7, the V gene TRBV12-3 or TRBV12-4, with D hard to call. The CDR3 protein is CASRNFREQYF. CDR3 bases: TGTGCCAGCAGGAATTTCCGCGAGCAGTACTTC.